Below are 14 T cell receptor beta chains sequenced from a single sample in a study of blood T cell repertoires in COVID-19. Produced via immunoSEQ multiplex PCR; TCRdb's table is partial and in-frame only. The table lists 40,000 or so clones, 74% of them singletons, with about 11% in the top ten. The source material was peripheral blood. All receptors come from a man between 70 and 80 years old with COVID-19, enrolled during active disease.

Here the CDR3 reads CASSFRRATEAFF. The CDR3 DNA follows: TGCGCCAGCAGCTTCCGCAGGGCCACTGAAGCTTTCTTT. The chain employs TRBV5-1 and TRBJ1-1; D might be TRBD1 (5 bases). The CDR3 is 13 residues long. With 2 bases removed from V and 4 bases from J, the gap between germline ends came to 9 bases. Germline assignment: CDR1 SGHRS and CDR2 YFSETQ.

This clone was observed once. The chain joins TRBV18 to TRBJ2-4; TRBD2 matches 7 bases. This CDR3 is built from 16 residues. Germline V lookup: CDR1 KGHSH, CDR2 LQKENI. V shed 4 bases, J shed 7 bases, and the junction held 13 bases outside the gene matches. The CDR3 DNA follows: TGTGCCAGCTCACAATTTACTGCGGGAGAGACGAACATTCAGTACTTC. This gives the protein CASSQFTAGETNIQYF.

The V call is TRBV27, the J call TRBJ2-7, with 9 bases that match TRBD2. The trim removed 3 bases at V and 1 base at J, leaving 1 base unmatched. Germline loops: CDR1 MNHEY, CDR2 SMNVEV (reference sequence). This CDR3 spans 14 amino acids. CDR3 bases: TGTGCCAGCAGTTTGACTAGCGGATCCTACGAGCAGTACTTC. Its protein product is CASSLTSGSYEQYF.

The chain is built from TRBV6-2 or TRBV6-3 and TRBJ1-1; D unresolved. This CDR3 contains 16 residues. V was shortened by 5 bases and J by 7 bases, with 23 bases between the two germline ends. Germline V gene data show CDR1 as MNHEY and CDR2 as SVGEGT. The CDR3 region has the DNA TGTGCCAGCAGTGACCCTCGGGCCGAGACGGCGGGTGAAGCTTTCTTT. As protein: CASSDPRAETAGEAFF.

J is TRBJ2-1 and V is TRBV3-1 (or the pseudogene TRBV3-2); TRBD2 might be the D (5 bases). The germline gives CDR1 LGHDT, CDR2 YNNKEL (reference sequence). The CDR3 sequence is 14 residues long. V lost 3 bases, J lost 8 bases, and 14 bases lay in between. Here the CDR3 reads CASSQDSMRDEQFF. The DNA for the CDR3 is TGTGCCAGCAGCCAGGATTCCATGAGGGATGAGCAGTTCTTC.

V usage is TRBV29-1 and J usage is TRBJ1-1; D is uncertain. V lost 4 bases and J 1 base, leaving 10 bases between the germline ends. CDR1 is SQVTM, CDR2 ANQGSEA, per germline. CDR3 length: 13 amino acids. The CDR3 coding sequence is TGCAGCGTTGTCGGTCAACCGAACACTGAAGCTTTCTTT. Protein sequence: CSVVGQPNTEAFF.

The chain couples TRBV5-6 to TRBJ2-7; 10 nucleotides match TRBD2. This CDR3 is 16 amino acids long. After removal of 1 base from V and 1 base from J, the junction contained 5 bases not matched to a gene. Per germline, CDR1 SGHDT and CDR2 YYEEEE. In DNA form, the CDR3 reads TGTGCCAGCAGCTTGCGGACTAGCGGAGGGTCCTACGAGCAGTACTTC. This codes for CASSLRTSGGSYEQYF.

CDR3 residues: CAINRQGKDTEAFF. The CDR3 DNA follows: TGTGCCATCAATCGACAGGGGAAGGACACTGAAGCTTTCTTT. The V and J genes are TRBV10-3 and TRBJ1-1; 8 bases agree with TRBD1. Looked up from germline, CDR1 is ENHRY and CDR2 is SYGVKD. The CDR3 covers 14 residues. Trimming cost V 7 bases and J 3 bases; bases outside gene matches: 7.

The J gene is TRBJ1-6, the V gene TRBV20-1; D is undetermined. The V and J ends lost 3 bases and 10 bases respectively, with 19 bases between them. Germline-derived CDR1 and CDR2 are DFQATT and SNEGSKA (reference sequence). The CDR3 has 15 amino acids. In DNA, the CDR3 is TGCAGTGCTAGTTCCCCCGAATTAGCGAAGTCACCCCTCCACTTT. Translation: CSASSPELAKSPLHF.

The chain's CDR3 is CASSSRASRPSSGANVLTF. The CDR3 bases are TGTGCCAGCAGCTCGAGGGCCTCCCGCCCGTCCTCTGGGGCCAACGTCCTGACTTTC. The V call is TRBV11-2, the J call TRBJ2-6; a possible D gene is TRBD2 (5 bases). CDR1 is SGHAT, CDR2 FQNNGV, per germline. CDR3 length: 19 residues. V was cut by 4 bases and J by 0 bases, with 19 bases left in between.

The genes are TRBV5-4 and TRBJ1-2, with 8 bases fitting TRBD1. This CDR3 has 12 amino acids. V gave up 5 bases and J gave up 8 bases; unmatched junction bases: 5. From germline, CDR1 is SGHNT and CDR2 YYREEE (reference sequence). The CDR3 region has the DNA TGTGCCAGCAGTACAGGGGGGAGAGGCTACACCTTC. Translating gives CASSTGGRGYTF.

The chain employs TRBV18 and TRBJ2-7; 7 positions agree with TRBD1. Germline trimming cut 3 bases from V and 5 bases from J; bases unmatched to any gene: 1. This CDR3 has 12 residues. Germline V gene sequence: CDR1 KGHSH, CDR2 LQKENI. CDR3 loop: CASSPDRDEQYF. The CDR3 DNA sequence: TGTGCCAGCTCACCTGACAGGGACGAGCAGTACTTC. The entire variable domain, with the rest obtained from reference TRBV18 and TRBJ2-7, is as follows: NAGVMQNPRHLVRRRGQEARLRCSPMKGHSHVYWYRQLPEEGLKFMVYLQKENIIDESGMPKERFSAEFPKEGPSILRIQQVVRGDSAAYFCASSPDRDEQYFGPGTRLTVT.

The V gene is TRBV7-9, the J gene TRBJ2-7; a possible D gene is TRBD2 (5 bases). Trimming stripped 4 bases from V and 3 bases from J, with 13 bases between. Per the germline V gene, CDR1 is SEHNR and CDR2 is FQNEAQ (reference sequence). There are 14 residues in the CDR3. The CDR3 nucleotides are TGTGCCAGCAGCTCCGCAACTAGAGTCTACGAGCAGTACTTC. Its translation is CASSSATRVYEQYF.

This chain connects TRBV5-1 to TRBJ1-2; no definite D call. Germline CDR1 is SGHRS and CDR2 is YFSETQ. This CDR3 has 12 residues. The V end lost 4 bases, the J end lost 6 bases, and 10 bases lay between the germline ends. As DNA, the CDR3 is TGCGCCAGCAGCGCCGGTGAGGATGGCTACACCTTC. Translated, it gives CASSAGEDGYTF.